Listed below are T cell receptor beta chains from one sample, sequenced in a study of blood T cell repertoires in COVID-19. Data came from immunoSEQ multiplex PCR; TCRdb stores just in-frame clones and leaves some out. The profile shows some 380,000 clones, almost 90% of them singletons. The sample was peripheral blood. The source is a young man with active or convalescent COVID-19. Each CDR3 is given with its conserved first and last residue. A D gene is named only where the DNA matches it firmly. Not every row has a clone size; where given, it reads once, few, many or a size class.

>TRBJ2-1|once|-|TRBV24-1
CATAGVTYNEQFF
TGTGCCACCGCAGGGGTTACTTACAATGAGCAGTTCTTC
>TRBJ2-4|-|-|TRBV7-2
CASSPYHRRGLAKNIQYF
TGTGCCAGCAGCCCCTACCACAGACGGGGACTAGCCAAAAACATTCAGTACTTC
>TRBJ1-2|-|-|TRBV3-1/TRBV3-2
CASSQGQGRFGYTF
TGTGCCAGCAGCCAAGGGCAGGGAAGATTTGGCTACACCTTC
>TRBJ1-1|-|-|TRBV29-1
CSTVNTEAFF
TGCAGTACAGTGAACACTGAAGCTTTCTTT
>TRBJ1-2|-|-|TRBV12-3/TRBV12-4
CASFGGSIVGYTF
TGTGCCAGCTTTGGGGGCTCGATCGTCGGTTACACCTTC
>TRBJ1-2|-|-|TRBV7-2
CASSKQGSLNRYTF
TGTGCCAGCAGCAAGCAGGGGTCTCTTAATCGCTACACCTTC
>TRBJ1-1|-|TRBD1|TRBV28
CASSATGVTEAFF
TGTGCCAGCAGCGCGACAGGGGTGACTGAAGCTTTCTTT
>TRBJ2-7|once|TRBD1|TRBV6-5
CASSYRDRGVYEQYF
TGTGCCAGCAGTTACCGGGACAGGGGCGTCTACGAGCAGTACTTC
>TRBJ1-6|once|TRBD1|TRBV6-5
CASRRQGQGTPLHF
TGTGCCAGCAGACGACAGGGTCAAGGGACACCCCTCCACTTT
>TRBJ1-2|-|-|TRBV27
CASSLSWGTNSYGYTF
TGTGCCAGCAGTTTATCTTGGGGGACAAACAGTTACGGCTACACCTTC
>TRBJ2-1|-|-|TRBV11-2
CASSPTDNEQFF
TGTGCCAGCAGCCCTACGGACAATGAGCAGTTCTTC
>TRBJ1-1|-|TRBD1|TRBV20-1
CSASRNRGDTEAFF
TGCAGTGCTAGTCGGAACAGGGGGGACACTGAAGCTTTCTTT
>TRBJ1-4|-|-|TRBV19
CASSSLMGKANEKLFF
TGTGCCAGTAGTAGCCTGATGGGCAAAGCTAATGAAAAACTGTTTTTT
>TRBJ1-2|-|TRBD1|TRBV27
CASNPGTGYGYTF
TGTGCCAGCAACCCCGGGACAGGGTATGGCTACACCTTC
>TRBJ2-4|-|-|TRBV6-2/TRBV6-3
CASSGGRKNIQYF
TGTGCCAGCAGTGGAGGCAGGAAAAACATTCAGTACTTC
>TRBJ1-1|few|-|TRBV27
CASKLRLVQGTEAFF
TGTGCCAGCAAATTACGATTGGTTCAGGGGACTGAAGCTTTCTTT
>TRBJ1-3|few|-|TRBV7-9
CASSLGDYSGNTIYF
TGTGCCAGCAGCTTGGGCGACTACTCTGGAAACACCATATATTTT
>TRBJ1-5|-|TRBD1|TRBV7-9
CASSWGTGTGQPQHF
TGTGCCAGCAGCTGGGGGACAGGGACCGGTCAGCCCCAGCATTTT
>TRBJ2-7|-|-|TRBV6-2/TRBV6-3
CASSRRFELWLSSRMSSYEQYF
TGTGCCAGCAGCCGACGTTTTGAGCTATGGTTGTCTAGCAGAATGAGCTCCTACGAGCAGTACTTC
>TRBJ2-7|few|TRBD1|TRBV7-9
CASTLSELGQNYEQYF
TGTGCCAGCACTCTTTCTGAATTGGGACAGAACTACGAGCAGTACTTC
>TRBJ2-3|-|TRBD2|TRBV2
CAGLGAGAKDTQYF
TGTGCCGGTTTAGGGGCGGGAGCTAAAGATACGCAGTATTTT
>TRBJ2-1|-|TRBD2|TRBV6-2/TRBV6-3
CASSYSTSGGVSYNEQFF
TGTGCCAGCAGTTACTCCACTAGCGGGGGTGTTTCCTACAATGAGCAGTTCTTC
>TRBJ1-1|-|TRBD1|TRBV5-5
CASTMTGLAEAFF
TGTGCCAGCACCATGACAGGGCTGGCTGAAGCTTTCTTT
>TRBJ2-1|-|TRBD1|TRBV19
CASRTGGARNEQFF
TGTGCCAGTCGGACAGGAGGCGCGAGGAATGAGCAGTTCTTC